A single sample gave rise to the 32 T cell receptor beta chains below, sequenced in a study of blood T cell repertoires in COVID-19. Here immunoSEQ multiplex PCR was the method, and the copy in TCRdb shows in-frame clones only, minus some. Of approximately 200,000 clones in the sample, about nine tenths are singletons; the top ten hold 2.7%. The sequenced material came from peripheral blood. The receptor source for this set is a woman in her fifties or sixties with acute or convalescent COVID-19.

This clone was seen only a few times. The J gene is TRBJ1-3, the V gene TRBV25-1; D ambiguous. Germline assignment: CDR1 MGHDK and CDR2 SYGVNS. V was cut by 5 bases and J by 2 bases, with 10 bases left in between. The CDR3 is 14 residues long. Written as DNA, the CDR3 is TGTGCCAGCAGTACCGGTAGTGCTGGAAACACCATATATTTT. Its protein product is CASSTGSAGNTIYF.

The J gene is TRBJ1-5, the V gene TRBV27; D remains ambiguous. The CDR3 loop spans 13 amino acids. V was pared by 4 bases and J by 5 bases, with 9 bases between. Germline loops: CDR1 MNHEY, CDR2 SMNVEV (reference sequence). CDR3 DNA sequence: TGTGCCAGCAGTTCCCGTTCCCATCAGCCCCAGCATTTT. Protein sequence: CASSSRSHQPQHF.

This chain links TRBV19 with TRBJ2-7, with 11 bases that match TRBD1. With V trimmed by 6 bases and J by 4 bases, 2 bases remained unmatched. CDR3 length equals 13 residues. The V gene's germline CDR1 is LNHDA and CDR2 SQIVND (reference sequence). CDR3 region: CASSRDRGYEQYF. DNA of the CDR3: TGTGCCAGTAGCCGGGACAGGGGGTACGAGCAGTACTTC. Based on the CDR3 plus reference TRBV19 and TRBJ2-7, the full variable domain is DGGITQSPKYLFRKEGQNVTLSCEQNLNHDAMYWYRQDPGQGLRLIYYSQIVNDFQKGDIAEGYSVSREKKESFPLTVTSAQKNPTAFYLCASSRDRGYEQYFGPGTRLTVT.

This sequence joins TRBV29-1 and TRBJ1-2; 11 bases agree with TRBD1. Per germline, CDR1 SQVTM and CDR2 ANQGSEA. J was trimmed by 3 bases and V by 8 bases; bases with no gene match: 2. CDR3 length: 12 residues. CDR3 bases: TGCAGCTCGGGACAGGGGGACTATGGCTACACCTTC. Translated: CSSGQGDYGYTF.

The chain carries TRBV5-5 and TRBJ2-5, with 7 nucleotides matching TRBD2. This CDR3 comprises 14 residues. The V segment lost 4 bases and the J segment 2 bases; nucleotides outside the gene matches: 5. Germline CDR1 is SGHKS and CDR2 is YYEKEE (reference sequence). CDR3 residues: CASSPRDYQETQYF. The CDR3 bases are TGTGCCAGCAGCCCTAGGGACTATCAAGAGACCCAGTACTTC.

The V gene is TRBV5-1, the J gene TRBJ2-3; 9 bases are shared with TRBD1. This CDR3 region has 16 residues. Germline CDR1 reads SGHRS; CDR2 reads YFSETQ. Germline trimming cut 6 bases from V and 2 bases from J; bases unmatched to any gene: 10. Written as DNA, the CDR3 is TGCGCCAGCACGATACAGGGGGCTACTTTCACAGATACGCAGTATTTT. Its translation: CASTIQGATFTDTQYF.

This chain's CDR3 is CASSPDATGYEQYF. DNA for the CDR3: TGTGCCAGCAGTCCGGACGCTACAGGCTACGAGCAGTACTTC. This chain links TRBV27 with TRBJ2-7; maybe TRBD1 (5 bases). CDR3 length: 14 residues. V shed 5 bases and J shed 3 bases, with 14 bases lying between them. CDR1 and CDR2 from the germline V gene are MNHEY and SMNVEV (reference sequence).

The chain is built from TRBV5-1 and TRBJ2-5, with D possibly matching TRBD2 (6 bases). The CDR3 has 14 residues. V was trimmed by 0 bases and J by 4 bases, leaving 10 bases between them. CDR1 is SGHRS and CDR2 is YFSETQ in the germline V gene. The DNA for the CDR3 is TGCGCCAGCAGCTTGGACGGGAGCTTAGAGACCCAGTACTTC. Amino acid sequence: CASSLDGSLETQYF.

The rearrangement uses TRBV18 and TRBJ1-4; TRBD1 aligns across 7 bases. Trimming removed 2 bases from V and 3 bases from J; junction bases left unmatched: 6. CDR3 length: 16 residues. Germline V lookup: CDR1 KGHSH, CDR2 LQKENI. The CDR3 DNA sequence: TGTGCCAGCTCACCAGAGGAACAGGGGCCTAATGAAAAACTGTTTTTT. Encoded protein: CASSPEEQGPNEKLFF.

The chain recombines TRBV19 with TRBJ1-2; D is uncertain. V was clipped by 1 base and J by 2 bases, with 11 bases between them. CDR1 LNHDA and CDR2 SQIVND come from the germline V gene (reference sequence). The length of the CDR3 is 15 residues. DNA for the CDR3: TGTGCCAGTAGTATAGCGGGCGGGGAAAACTATGGCTACACCTTC. Amino acid sequence: CASSIAGGENYGYTF. Full variable domain (outside the CDR3, taken from reference TRBV19 and TRBJ1-2): DGGITQSPKYLFRKEGQNVTLSCEQNLNHDAMYWYRQDPGQGLRLIYYSQIVNDFQKGDIAEGYSVSREKKESFPLTVTSAQKNPTAFYLCASSIAGGENYGYTFGSGTRLTVV.

J is TRBJ2-3 and V is TRBV6-5; the D is unclear. In germline, CDR1 is MNHEY, CDR2 SVGAGI. CDR3 size: 11 residues. V lost 6 bases and J 5 bases, leaving 6 bases between the germline ends. CDR3 loop: CASSLGDTQYF. The CDR3 DNA reads as TGTGCCAGCAGCCTCGGAGATACGCAGTATTTT.

The rearrangement uses TRBV7-2 and TRBJ2-7; TRBD2 agrees at 11 bases. Trimming at V came to 3 bases and at J to 2 bases, leaving 3 bases not matched to a gene. The CDR3 is 15 residues long. Germline values: CDR1 SGHTA, CDR2 FQGNSA. The CDR3 sequence: CASSLTSGTPYEQYF. The CDR3 DNA follows: TGTGCCAGCAGCTTGACTAGCGGGACCCCCTACGAGCAGTACTTC.

V is TRBV28 and J is TRBJ1-5; 11 nucleotides line up with TRBD1. Germline V gene data show CDR1 as MDHEN and CDR2 as SYDVKM. V gave up 11 bases and J gave up 1 base; unmatched junction bases: 10. CDR3 length: 16 amino acids. The CDR3 sequence: CAASRTGGKSNQPQHF. The CDR3 nucleotides are TGTGCCGCGTCCCGGACAGGGGGCAAAAGCAATCAGCCCCAGCATTTT.

A word on this clone: Different DNA sequences within this sample yield the same CDR3. This chain connects TRBV5-1 to TRBJ2-3; 10 bases align to TRBD2. Germline assignment: CDR1 SGHRS and CDR2 YFSETQ. This CDR3 comprises 15 residues. V lost 0 bases to trimming and J lost 6 bases; unmatched junction nucleotides: 4. CDR3: CASSLERGGADTQYF. Written as DNA, the CDR3 is TGCGCCAGCAGCTTGGAGCGGGGGGGCGCGGATACGCAGTATTTT.

This sequence joins TRBV5-4 and TRBJ2-7; unclear D gene. The germline gives CDR1 SGHNT, CDR2 YYREEE (reference sequence). The CDR3 runs 13 residues. V lost 2 bases, J lost 1 base, and 7 bases lay in between. CDR3 protein: CASSFRQSYEQYF. The CDR3 DNA is TGTGCCAGCAGCTTCAGGCAGTCCTACGAGCAGTACTTC.

The rearrangement joins TRBV25-1 to TRBJ2-2; D may be TRBD2 (5 bases). Trimming pared 2 bases from V and 0 bases from J, leaving 10 bases between. There are 16 residues in the CDR3. Germline V gene lookup returns CDR1 MGHDK and CDR2 SYGVNS. The CDR3 protein is CASSEPGSANTGELFF. CDR3 nucleotide sequence: TGTGCCAGCAGTGAACCGGGGAGCGCGAACACCGGGGAGCTGTTTTTT. Filled out from reference TRBV25-1 and TRBJ2-2, the complete variable domain reads EADIYQTPRYLVIGTGKKITLECSQTMGHDKMYWYQQDPGMELHLIHYSYGVNSTEKGDLSSESTVSRIRTEHFPLTLESARPSHTSQYLCASSEPGSANTGELFFGEGSRLTVL.

This chain joins TRBV7-6 and TRBJ1-4; 7 nucleotides agree with TRBD1. Germline V gene sequence: CDR1 SGHVS, CDR2 FNYEAQ. The V segment lost 1 base and the J segment 3 bases; nucleotides outside the gene matches: 5. The CDR3 runs to 16 residues. In nucleotides, the CDR3 is TGTGCCAGCAGCTTAGGGGCAGGGACAGCTAATGAAAAACTGTTTTTT. This gives the protein CASSLGAGTANEKLFF.

The V gene is TRBV2, the J gene TRBJ1-2, with TRBD1 matching 8 bases. Germline V gene sequence: CDR1 SNHLY, CDR2 FYNNEI. The CDR3 is made up of 15 amino acids. With 3 bases clipped from V and 4 bases from J, the junction kept 7 bases outside the gene matches. The CDR3 here is CASSEDRAHLYGYTF. The DNA of the CDR3 is TGTGCCAGCAGTGAGGACAGGGCCCATCTCTATGGCTACACCTTC. Variable domain in full (rest from reference TRBV2 and TRBJ1-2): EPEVTQTPSHQVTQMGQEVILRCVPISNHLYFYWYRQILGQKVEFLVSFYNNEISEKSEIFDDQFSVERPDGSNFTLKIRSTKLEDSAMYFCASSEDRAHLYGYTFGSGTRLTVV.

This clone has just one count. V gene TRBV9 combines with J gene TRBJ1-2, with a possible D match to TRBD1 (5 bases). Looked up from germline, CDR1 is SGDLS and CDR2 is YYNGEE. V lost 0 bases to trimming and J lost 4 bases, with 10 bases between them. The CDR3 runs 14 residues. The CDR3 sequence: CASSVARASYGYTF. In DNA, the CDR3 is TGTGCCAGCAGCGTAGCCAGGGCGAGCTATGGCTACACCTTC.

The rearrangement links TRBV7-9 to TRBJ1-2; maybe TRBD1 (5 bases). This CDR3 comprises 15 residues. V was pared by 5 bases and J by 3 bases, with 16 bases between. Looked up from germline, CDR1 is SEHNR and CDR2 is FQNEAQ (reference sequence). In DNA, the CDR3 is TGTGCCAGCAGCCCAGGTGTGGGGGACTACTATGGCTACACCTTC. This encodes CASSPGVGDYYGYTF.

The CDR3 reads CASTQRSNYGYTF. DNA of the CDR3: TGTGCCAGCACCCAAAGGAGTAACTATGGCTACACCTTC. The rearrangement joins TRBV6-5 to TRBJ1-2; D not certain. CDR1 is MNHEY, CDR2 SVGAGI, per germline. Deletions cut 7 bases from V and 1 base from J, with 10 bases between. The CDR3 covers 13 residues.

V usage is TRBV20-1 and J usage is TRBJ2-7; 9 bases are shared with TRBD2. Germline-derived CDR1 and CDR2 are DFQATT and SNEGSKA (reference sequence). After removal of 3 bases from V and 5 bases from J, the junction contained 11 bases not matched to a gene. This CDR3 spans 15 amino acids. CDR3 protein: CSASRGGRATDEQYF. The DNA for the CDR3 is TGCAGTGCTAGTCGGGGCGGGAGGGCCACCGACGAGCAGTACTTC.

The genes are TRBV5-4 and TRBJ2-5; a possible D gene is TRBD1 (5 bases). V lost 3 bases and J lost 9, with 21 bases in between. This CDR3 has 15 amino acids. The germline V gene encodes CDR1 SGHNT and CDR2 YYREEE (reference sequence). This CDR3 reads CASSSGASVIAAQYF. DNA of the CDR3: TGTGCCAGCAGCTCTGGGGCGTCGGTGATTGCGGCCCAGTACTTC.

The genes are TRBV5-8 and TRBJ2-7; 9 bases align to TRBD1. Germline values: CDR1 SGHTS, CDR2 YDEGEE. The CDR3 extends over 14 amino acids. Germline trimming cut 4 bases from V and 6 bases from J; bases unmatched to any gene: 8. The CDR3 reads CASSQYWTGVEQYF. CDR3 bases: TGTGCCAGCAGCCAATACTGGACAGGGGTCGAGCAGTACTTC.

This chain's CDR3 is CASSPNDRGWGTDTQYF. CDR3 sequence (DNA): TGTGCCAGCAGCCCAAACGACAGGGGATGGGGCACAGATACGCAGTATTTT. The genes are TRBV7-9 and TRBJ2-3, with 8 bases aligning to TRBD1. Germline assignment: CDR1 SEHNR and CDR2 FQNEAQ (reference sequence). Trimming took 5 bases from V and 1 from J; bases not matched to a gene: 11. The CDR3 contains 17 residues.

The chain links TRBV5-5 to TRBJ2-5, with 7 bases that match TRBD1. The V gene end was trimmed by 4 bases and the J gene end by 9 bases; junction bases not matched to a gene: 6. Germline V gene lookup returns CDR1 SGHKS and CDR2 YYEKEE (reference sequence). The CDR3 consists of 12 residues. The CDR3 is CASSPTGSPQYF. The CDR3 DNA sequence: TGTGCCAGCAGCCCGACAGGGAGTCCCCAGTACTTC.

This clone was counted once. This chain links TRBV5-1 with TRBJ1-2; 8 nucleotides line up with TRBD1. Germline CDR1 reads SGHRS; CDR2 reads YFSETQ. The V and J ends lost 4 bases and 7 bases, in that order; junction bases with no gene match: 9. CDR3 length: 14 amino acids. This CDR3 is CASSPGDRPSGYTF. As DNA, the CDR3 is TGCGCCAGCAGCCCGGGGGACAGGCCCTCTGGCTACACCTTC.

V usage is TRBV2 and J usage is TRBJ2-7, with 13 bases lining up with TRBD2. The CDR3 is made up of 15 amino acids. Trimming removed 5 bases from V and 6 bases from J; junction bases left unmatched: 7. Germline V gene data show CDR1 as SNHLY and CDR2 as FYNNEI. CDR3 residues: CASSFGLAGVGEQYF. The DNA for the CDR3 is TGTGCCAGCAGTTTTGGACTAGCGGGAGTTGGCGAGCAGTACTTC.

The chain joins TRBV12-3 or TRBV12-4 to TRBJ2-1; D perhaps matches TRBD1 (6 bases). The V gene lost 6 bases and the J gene lost 9 bases, with 12 bases spanning the gap. This CDR3 has 12 residues. The CDR3 reads CASRHTGIEQFF. CDR3 DNA: TGTGCCAGCAGGCATACAGGGATTGAGCAGTTCTTC.

The chain employs TRBV15 and TRBJ2-7; D unclear. This CDR3 has 13 residues. V lost 0 bases and J 4 bases, leaving 7 bases between the germline ends. Germline-derived CDR1 and CDR2 are LNHNV and YYDKDF (reference sequence). The CDR3 is CATSRDTEYEQYF. The DNA for the CDR3 is TGTGCCACCAGCAGAGATACGGAGTACGAGCAGTACTTC. Looking up the rest from reference TRBV15 and TRBJ2-7 gives the full variable domain: DAMVIQNPRYQVTQFGKPVTLSCSQTLNHNVMYWYQQKSSQAPKLLFHYYDKDFNNEADTPDNFQSRRPNTSFCFLDIRSPGLGDTAMYLCATSRDTEYEQYFGPGTRLTVT.

The chain carries TRBV19 and TRBJ2-2; 9 positions match TRBD1. The CDR3 extends over 13 amino acids. Germline V gene lookup returns CDR1 LNHDA and CDR2 SQIVND (reference sequence). J lost 12 bases, V lost 7 bases, and 9 bases had no gene match. The CDR3 sequence: CASTALTGGQLFF. CDR3 nucleotide sequence: TGTGCCAGTACCGCACTTACAGGGGGCCAGCTGTTTTTT.

This clone showed up just a few times. The genes are TRBV7-2 and TRBJ1-5, with 8 bases matching TRBD1. Unmatched junction bases numbered 6, after V lost 5 bases and J lost 3 bases. This CDR3 has 15 amino acids. Germline loops: CDR1 SGHTA, CDR2 FQGNSA. CDR3 region: CASSPNRGSNQPQHF. DNA of the CDR3: TGTGCCAGCAGCCCAAACAGGGGGTCCAATCAGCCCCAGCATTTT. Filled out from reference TRBV7-2 and TRBJ1-5, the complete variable domain reads GAGVSQSPSNKVTEKGKDVELRCDPISGHTALYWYRQSLGQGLEFLIYFQGNSAPDKSGLPSDRFSAERTGGSVSTLTIQRTQQEDSAVYLCASSPNRGSNQPQHFGDGTRLSIL.